Listed here are 32 T cell receptor beta chains from one sample, sequenced in a study of control samples from healthy donors and cancer patients. Measured with immunoSEQ multiplex PCR; TCRdb has only the in-frame clones, and not every one. This sample has approximately 140,000 clones; 85% to 95% occur once, and the top ten carry under 15%. The sample comprised blood. These TCRs come from a man aged 35-49 years in good health.

CDR3 protein: CASSHRGSSGNTIYF. In DNA form, the CDR3 reads TGCGCCAGCAGTCATCGGGGAAGCTCTGGAAACACCATATATTTT. J is TRBJ1-3 and V is TRBV23-1; no definite D call. TRBV23-1 falls under the ORF class, with uncertain function. V was trimmed by 3 bases and J by 0 bases, leaving 9 bases between them. The CDR3 extends over 15 amino acids.

The V call is TRBV24-1, the J call TRBJ1-2; the match to TRBD1 covers 7 bases. The CDR3 covers 18 residues. The V gene's germline CDR1 is KGHDR and CDR2 SFDVKD. V shed 3 bases and J 5 bases; nucleotides not matched to a gene: 17. The CDR3 DNA is TGTGCCACCAGTGATATCCAGGGGGATCCGGAGAATATTTATGGCTACACCTTC. This gives the protein CATSDIQGDPENIYGYTF.

This clone counts as medium-sized. The chain links TRBV14 to TRBJ2-2; TRBD2 might be the D (6 bases). V gave up 4 bases and J gave up 4 bases, with 13 bases separating them. This CDR3 region has 15 residues. Germline CDR1 and CDR2: SGHDN and FVKESK. CDR3 DNA: TGTGCCAGCAGCCCTCCGGGACTTCGCACCGGGGAGCTGTTTTTT. Its translation is CASSPPGLRTGELFF.

The gene calls are TRBV5-1 and TRBJ2-1; 9 bases map to TRBD1. Germline lookup yields CDR1 SGHRS and CDR2 YFSETQ. The CDR3 sequence is 12 residues long. The V gene end was trimmed by 3 bases and the J gene end by 10 bases; junction bases not matched to a gene: 2. The CDR3 bases are TGCGCCAGCAGCTCACAGGGGGCCGAGCAGTTCTTC. It translates to CASSSQGAEQFF.

The rearrangement uses TRBV9 and TRBJ2-7; the match to TRBD1 covers 7 bases. Germline values: CDR1 SGDLS, CDR2 YYNGEE. V lost 3 bases to trimming and J lost 2 bases; unmatched junction nucleotides: 5. The CDR3 runs to 14 residues. The CDR3 sequence is CASSDRDSTYEQYF. In DNA, the CDR3 is TGTGCCAGCAGCGACCGGGACAGTACCTACGAGCAGTACTTC.

The chain carries TRBV7-3 and TRBJ1-5; D might be TRBD1 (6 bases). This CDR3 has 15 residues. V lost 5 bases to trimming and J lost 6 bases, with 17 bases between them. Germline loops: CDR1 SGHTA, CDR2 FQGTGA. The CDR3 region has the DNA TGTGCCAGCAGCCCGAAGGGGGGCATGGCTCAGCCCCAGCATTTT. Residues: CASSPKGGMAQPQHF. Variable domain in full (rest from reference TRBV7-3 and TRBJ1-5): GAGVSQTPSNKVTEKGKYVELRCDPISGHTALYWYRQSLGQGPEFLIYFQGTGAADDSGLPNDRFFAVRPEGSVSTLKIQRTERGDSAVYLCASSPKGGMAQPQHFGDGTRLSIL.

This clone came up once. For the CDR3, the DNA is TGCGCCAGCAGCCACCTAAATGAGCAGTTCTTC. Its protein is CASSHLNEQFF. This chain joins TRBV4-3 and TRBJ2-1; D is undetermined. Per the germline V gene, CDR1 is LGHNA and CDR2 is YSLEER. The CDR3 sequence is 11 residues long. Trimming stripped 3 bases from V and 7 bases from J, with 4 bases between.

This clone appeared a few times. This chain uses TRBV6-2 or TRBV6-3 with TRBJ1-6; 9 nucleotides line up with TRBD1. Germline lookup yields CDR1 MNHEY and CDR2 SVGEGT. This CDR3 contains 16 residues. Trimming took 0 bases from V and 10 from J; bases not matched to a gene: 7. The CDR3 region has the DNA TGTGCCAGCAGTTACTCGGTTCGGACAGGGGTCTCACCCCTCCACTTT. Protein: CASSYSVRTGVSPLHF.

In the case of this clone: Other DNA sequences in the same sample also yield this CDR3. The chain employs TRBV28 and TRBJ1-2; D gene unclear. There are 11 residues in the CDR3. V was trimmed by 3 bases and J by 5 bases, leaving 4 bases between them. From germline, CDR1 is MDHEN and CDR2 SYDVKM. The CDR3 loop is CASSLSYGYTF. CDR3 nucleotide sequence: TGTGCCAGCAGTTTGAGTTATGGCTACACCTTC.

This chain joins TRBV2 and TRBJ1-5, with 7 bases lining up with TRBD1. The trim removed 8 bases at V and 4 bases at J, leaving 11 bases unmatched. Per the germline V gene, CDR1 is SNHLY and CDR2 is FYNNEI. The CDR3 covers 15 residues. The CDR3 DNA reads TGTGCCAGCGGGGCAGGGGGGATAGGGAATCAGCCCCAGCATTTT. This gives the protein CASGAGGIGNQPQHF.

Written as DNA, the CDR3 is TGCGCCAGCAGCCTTACTAAAGATACGCAGTATTTT. As protein: CASSLTKDTQYF. The V gene is TRBV4-1, the J gene TRBJ2-3, with D hard to call. The CDR3 covers 12 residues. Germline-derived CDR1 and CDR2 are MGHRA and YSYEKL. V shed 4 bases and J shed 5 bases, with 7 bases lying between them.

The chain couples TRBV3-1 (or the pseudogene TRBV3-2) to TRBJ2-1; TRBD1 matches at 7 bases. The germline V gene has CDR1 LGHDT and CDR2 YNNKEL (reference sequence). V shed 5 bases and J 4 bases; nucleotides not matched to a gene: 8. The CDR3 covers 15 residues. This chain's CDR3 is CASSGDRAFYNEQFF. The CDR3, as DNA: TGTGCCAGCAGCGGTGACAGGGCGTTTTACAATGAGCAGTTCTTC.

This chain uses TRBV7-2 with TRBJ2-2; 7 nucleotides line up with TRBD2. V lost 5 bases and J lost 0; bases outside the gene matches: 3. This CDR3 spans 15 amino acids. The germline gives CDR1 SGHTA, CDR2 FQGNSA. The CDR3 is CASSAGLANTGELFF. The CDR3, as DNA: TGTGCCAGCAGCGCCGGACTAGCGAACACCGGGGAGCTGTTTTTT.

The chain joins TRBV2 to TRBJ1-2; TRBD1 might be the D (5 bases). This CDR3 spans 14 amino acids. Trimming stripped 0 bases from V and 6 bases from J, with 11 bases between. Germline V gives CDR1 SNHLY, CDR2 FYNNEI. This CDR3 reads CASSEAVGVDGYTF. The CDR3 coding sequence is TGTGCCAGCAGTGAAGCTGTGGGGGTAGATGGCTACACCTTC.

The V and J genes are TRBV19 and TRBJ1-4; 9 nucleotides align to TRBD1. V lost 6 bases and J lost 1; bases outside the gene matches: 9. The CDR3 covers 17 residues. Germline CDR1 reads LNHDA; CDR2 reads SQIVND (reference sequence). For the CDR3, the DNA is TGTGCCAGTAGAGAGACAGGGGGTCACCTAACTAATGAAAAACTGTTTTTT. This translates into CASRETGGHLTNEKLFF.

The count of this clone is one. The V gene is TRBV6-5, the J gene TRBJ1-2; D unresolved. Deletions cut 6 bases from V and 5 bases from J, with 13 bases between. Looked up from germline, CDR1 is MNHEY and CDR2 is SVGAGI. The CDR3 extends over 13 amino acids. The CDR3 here is CASSSNGWYGYTF. CDR3 sequence (DNA): TGTGCCAGCAGCTCAAATGGTTGGTATGGCTACACCTTC.

The chain carries TRBV18 and TRBJ1-3, with a weak D call TRBD1 (5 bases). The ends were cut back, 2 bases at V and 0 bases at J, with 8 bases in the middle. The germline CDR1 and CDR2 sequences are KGHSH and LQKENI. This CDR3 comprises 15 residues. This CDR3 is CASSPRQSSGNTIYF. DNA for the CDR3: TGTGCCAGCTCACCAAGACAGAGCTCTGGAAACACCATATATTTT.

The chain combines TRBV19 with TRBJ1-1; tentative D call: TRBD1 (5 bases). The CDR3 is made up of 13 amino acids. CDR1 and CDR2 from the germline V gene are LNHDA and SQIVND (reference sequence). The germline V and J ends were trimmed by 9 bases and 2 bases, with 13 bases remaining between them. DNA for the CDR3: TGTGCCAGCCTTCGGGACTCCAACACTGAAGCTTTCTTT. This translates into CASLRDSNTEAFF.

In this sample, this clone turned up once. V and J are TRBV3-1 (or the pseudogene TRBV3-2) and TRBJ2-5; 10 bases match TRBD2. The V gene's germline CDR1 is LGHDT and CDR2 YNNKEL (reference sequence). J gave up 1 base and V 0 bases, and 5 bases lay outside the gene matches. CDR3 size: 17 residues. The CDR3 loop reads CASSQERIAGGQETQYF. CDR3 nucleotides: TGTGCCAGCAGCCAAGAGCGAATAGCGGGGGGCCAAGAGACCCAGTACTTC.

The chain combines TRBV5-4 with TRBJ2-5, with D perhaps TRBD1 (7 bases). Germline loops: CDR1 SGHNT, CDR2 YYREEE (reference sequence). V lost 0 bases to trimming and J lost 1 base, with 16 bases between them. The CDR3 runs to 17 residues. DNA of the CDR3: TGTGCCAGCAGCTTGGGACGGGCAGGGGGGAGCCAAGAGACCCAGTACTTC. Its translation: CASSLGRAGGSQETQYF.

The chain couples TRBV9 to TRBJ2-1; 11 bases are shared with TRBD1. The CDR3 length is 16 residues. Unmatched junction bases numbered 4, after V lost 3 bases and J lost 2 bases. Germline CDR1 SGDLS, CDR2 YYNGEE. CDR3 bases: TGTGCCAGCAGCGCACCGGGACAGGGGGCCTACAATGAGCAGTTCTTC. This codes for CASSAPGQGAYNEQFF.

The chain carries TRBV7-9 and TRBJ1-1, with D tentatively TRBD1 (5 bases). The CDR3 extends over 12 amino acids. Trimming took 7 bases from V and 5 from J, leaving 11 bases between them. Germline V gene lookup returns CDR1 SEHNR and CDR2 FQNEAQ (reference sequence). For the CDR3, the DNA is TGTGCCAGCACCCTAGGGGTGACTGAAGCTTTCTTT. Its protein is CASTLGVTEAFF.

V is TRBV28 and J is TRBJ1-2, with a weak D call TRBD1 (6 bases). The CDR3 has 14 amino acids. Germline V gene data show CDR1 as MDHEN and CDR2 as SYDVKM. Between the trimmed V and J ends, which lost 3 bases and 5 bases, there was a span of 13 bases. CDR3 in amino acids: CASSFQGTRYGYTF. Here the CDR3 DNA reads TGTGCCAGCAGTTTTCAGGGGACTAGATATGGCTACACCTTC.

V and J are TRBV10-3 and TRBJ2-3; D is unclear. V was shortened by 3 bases and J by 0 bases, with 10 bases between the two germline ends. Germline V gene data show CDR1 as ENHRY and CDR2 as SYGVKD. This CDR3 has 15 amino acids. The CDR3 DNA reads TGTGCCATCAGTGAAGTGGTCAATAGCACAGATACGCAGTATTTT. It specifies CAISEVVNSTDTQYF.

V and J are TRBV6-5 and TRBJ2-3; unclear D gene. The CDR3 sequence is 14 residues long. Trimming left V 0 bases short and J 3 bases short, with 7 bases between. Germline V gene lookup returns CDR1 MNHEY and CDR2 SVGAGI. The CDR3 nucleotides are TGTGCCAGCAGTTACTCGACCGGAACAGATACGCAGTATTTT. Amino acid sequence: CASSYSTGTDTQYF.

The J gene is TRBJ1-5, the V gene TRBV28; 7 nucleotides line up with TRBD1. The CDR3 runs 17 residues. V was clipped by 6 bases and J by 0 bases; unmatched bases: 11. Germline V lookup: CDR1 MDHEN, CDR2 SYDVKM. CDR3 sequence (DNA): TGTGCCAGCAGCCGACAGGGTGGAGGGTATAGCAATCAGCCCCAGCATTTT. It encodes CASSRQGGGYSNQPQHF.

V and J are TRBV5-6 and TRBJ2-1; 7 bases map to TRBD1. Germline V gives CDR1 SGHDT, CDR2 YYEEEE. V trimming: 4 bases; J trimming: 5 bases; junction bases outside the gene matches: 9. The CDR3 is 15 amino acids. CDR3 in DNA: TGTGCCAGCAGCCATGACAGGGAAGTGGACAATGAGCAGTTCTTC. Translated, it gives CASSHDREVDNEQFF.

The chain joins TRBV9 to TRBJ2-3; D is uncertain. Germline V CDR1 and CDR2: SGDLS, YYNGEE. The V end lost 0 bases, the J end lost 3 bases, and 8 bases lay between the germline ends. The CDR3 runs 14 residues. CDR3 nucleotide sequence: TGTGCCAGCAGCGTAGATAGCCGAACAGATACGCAGTATTTT. Translated, it gives CASSVDSRTDTQYF.

This clone was seen a single time. This chain links TRBV6-4 with TRBJ2-3; 9 bases align to TRBD2. The CDR3 runs 15 residues. With V trimmed by 0 bases and J by 4 bases, 2 bases remained unmatched. From germline, CDR1 is MRHNA and CDR2 SNTAGT. Here the CDR3 reads CASSDSSGGSDTQYF. The DNA for the CDR3 is TGTGCCAGCAGTGACTCTAGCGGGGGTTCAGATACGCAGTATTTT.

This chain connects TRBV25-1 to TRBJ1-1; 8 bases line up with TRBD1. Germline loops: CDR1 MGHDK, CDR2 SYGVNS. The CDR3 totals 16 residues. J lost 4 bases, V lost 5 bases, and 12 bases had no gene match. In nucleotides, the CDR3 is TGTGCCAGCAGTTTTTTTTCAGGGGGCTTGGGCACTGAAGCTTTCTTT. Translating it yields CASSFFSGGLGTEAFF.

This clone was detected once. The rearrangement uses TRBV6-5 and TRBJ2-1, with D perhaps TRBD1 (5 bases). In germline, CDR1 is MNHEY, CDR2 SVGAGI. The CDR3 is 14 amino acids. Between the trimmed V and J ends, which lost 6 bases and 4 bases, there was a span of 13 bases. This chain's CDR3 is CASRKTDRYNEQFF. The CDR3 DNA reads as TGTGCCAGCAGGAAGACAGACAGATACAATGAGCAGTTCTTC.

The V gene is TRBV9, the J gene TRBJ2-2, with D perhaps matching TRBD1 (6 bases). CDR1 SGDLS and CDR2 YYNGEE come from the germline V gene. The CDR3 totals 15 residues. V was cut by 4 bases and J by 4 bases, with 14 bases left in between. This chain's CDR3 is CASSLTGMGTGELFF. Here the CDR3 DNA reads TGTGCCAGCAGCCTCACAGGGATGGGCACCGGGGAGCTGTTTTTT.